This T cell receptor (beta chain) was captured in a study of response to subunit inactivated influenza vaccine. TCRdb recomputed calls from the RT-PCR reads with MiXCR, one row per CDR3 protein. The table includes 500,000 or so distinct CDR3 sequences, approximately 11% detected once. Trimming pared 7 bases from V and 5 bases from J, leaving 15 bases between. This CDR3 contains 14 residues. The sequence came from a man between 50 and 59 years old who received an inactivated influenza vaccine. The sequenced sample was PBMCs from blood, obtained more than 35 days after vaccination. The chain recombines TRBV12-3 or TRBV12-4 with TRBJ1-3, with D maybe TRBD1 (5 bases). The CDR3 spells CASTHKTARNTIYF. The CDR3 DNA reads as TGTGCCAGCACTCATAAGACAGCTAGAAACACCATATATTTT.